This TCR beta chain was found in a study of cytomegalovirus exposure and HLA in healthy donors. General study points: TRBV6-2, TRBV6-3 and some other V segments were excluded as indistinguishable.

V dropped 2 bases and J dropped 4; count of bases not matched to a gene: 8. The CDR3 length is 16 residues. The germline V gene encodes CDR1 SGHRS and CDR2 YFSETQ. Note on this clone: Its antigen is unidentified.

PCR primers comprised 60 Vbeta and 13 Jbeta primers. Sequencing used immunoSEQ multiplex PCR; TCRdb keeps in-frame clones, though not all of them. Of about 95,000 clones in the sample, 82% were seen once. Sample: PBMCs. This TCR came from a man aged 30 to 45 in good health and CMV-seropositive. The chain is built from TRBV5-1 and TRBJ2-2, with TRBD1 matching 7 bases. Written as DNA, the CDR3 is TGCGCCAGCAGCTTAGCCAGGGGGTCGTTCACCGGGGAGCTGTTTTTT. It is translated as CASSLARGSFTGELFF.